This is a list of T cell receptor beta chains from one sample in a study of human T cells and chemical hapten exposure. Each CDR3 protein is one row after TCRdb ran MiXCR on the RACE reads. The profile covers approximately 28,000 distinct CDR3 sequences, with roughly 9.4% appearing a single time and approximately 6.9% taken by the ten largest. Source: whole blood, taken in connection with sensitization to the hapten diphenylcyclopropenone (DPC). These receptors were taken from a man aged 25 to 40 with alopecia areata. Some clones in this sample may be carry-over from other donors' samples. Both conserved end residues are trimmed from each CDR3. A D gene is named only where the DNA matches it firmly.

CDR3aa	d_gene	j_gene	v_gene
ASSRTTGLGSGNTIY	TRBD1	TRBJ1-3	TRBV3-1
ASSPRGTEYTGELF	-	TRBJ2-2	TRBV7-6
ASSRTVDGANVLT	-	TRBJ2-6	TRBV19
ASSVGRGPWKDSPLH	TRBD1	TRBJ1-6	TRBV9
ASSYGSGANVLT	-	TRBJ2-6	TRBV12-3/TRBV12-4
ASSLELAGSYEQY	TRBD2	TRBJ2-7	TRBV11-2
ASSMGGPGTPYEQY	-	TRBJ2-7	TRBV19
ASSENRGRTETQY	TRBD1	TRBJ2-5	TRBV5-1
ASSPLPYNEQF	-	TRBJ2-1	TRBV11-2
ASGSDGATDTQY	-	TRBJ2-3	TRBV12-5
ASSLEGANGANVLT	-	TRBJ2-6	TRBV6-5
ASSSTSSGGSNTEAF	TRBD1	TRBJ1-1	TRBV6-5
ASSRNTEAF	-	TRBJ1-1	TRBV7-9
ASSQGLEGETQY	TRBD2	TRBJ2-5	TRBV18
ASSDNRADYGYT	-	TRBJ1-2	TRBV6-1
ASSFFSHEQY	-	TRBJ2-7	TRBV7-2